This T cell receptor beta chain emerged from a study of control samples from healthy donors and cancer patients. Measured with immunoSEQ multiplex PCR; TCRdb has only the in-frame clones, and not every one. Of 160,000 or so clones listed, 90% to 95% are singletons. The TCR sequence derives from a man aged 60 to 69 with colorectal cancer. The material sequenced was PBMCs.

The CDR3 here is CASRTGVRAYEQYF. CDR3 DNA sequence: TGTGCCAGCAGGACTGGTGTTCGGGCCTACGAGCAGTACTTC. The V gene is TRBV25-1, the J gene TRBJ2-7, with D uncertain. The CDR3 contains 14 residues. Germline V lookup: CDR1 MGHDK, CDR2 SYGVNS. The V gene lost 6 bases and the J gene lost 2 bases, with 14 bases spanning the gap.